The subject of this entry is one TCR beta chain. The antigen remains undetermined. Treatment described: oral pan-JAK inhibitor, 5-10 mg twice daily. Researchers took lesional scalp punch biopsies and peripheral blood from people who were alopecia areata patients. These data originate in a study of CD8+ T cells in alopecia areata. Sequencing used cDNA as its template, made by extracting RNA and reverse transcribing it. TCRdb's table, derived via immunoSEQ multiplex PCR, lists solely in-frame clones and lacks some. Of roughly 200,000 clones listed, roughly 61% are singletons. Overall study results and limits: Compared with normal scalp, lesional scalp had higher clonality and more expanded CD8+ clones. Normal skin's resident alphabeta T cells are sequenced alongside lesional scalp T cells.

CDR3 length: 13 amino acids. The germline V and J ends were trimmed by 0 bases and 4 bases, with 9 bases remaining between them. In germline, CDR1 is GTSNPN, CDR2 SVGIG (reference sequence). The V and J genes are TRBV30 and TRBJ1-2; D uncertain. The origin of this receptor is a human donor with alopecia areata. Material: CD8+ T cells sorted from blood, obtained at week 24, from a patient treated with tofacitinib. In nucleotides, the CDR3 is TGTGCCTGGAGTGTCCTGAGGAGCTATGGCTACACCTTC. Protein product: CAWSVLRSYGYTF.